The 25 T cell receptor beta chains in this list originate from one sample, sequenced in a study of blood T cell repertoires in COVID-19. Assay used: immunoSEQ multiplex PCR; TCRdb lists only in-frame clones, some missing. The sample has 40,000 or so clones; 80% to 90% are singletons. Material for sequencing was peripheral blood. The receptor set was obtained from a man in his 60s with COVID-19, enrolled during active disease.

CDR3 DNA sequence: TGTGCCAGCAGCAAAATACCGGGACAGTTCGGTGTTCGCAATCAGCCCCAGCATTTT. This sequence encodes CASSKIPGQFGVRNQPQHF. The chain recombines TRBV7-2 with TRBJ1-5, with 7 bases identical to TRBD1. The CDR3 runs to 19 residues. J lost 2 bases, V lost 5 bases, and 18 bases had no gene match. Germline V gene sequence: CDR1 SGHTA, CDR2 FQGNSA.

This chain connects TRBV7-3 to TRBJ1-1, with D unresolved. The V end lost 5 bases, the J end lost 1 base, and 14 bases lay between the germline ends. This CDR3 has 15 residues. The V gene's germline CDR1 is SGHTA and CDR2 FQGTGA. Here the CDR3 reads CASSPRHNSNTEAFF. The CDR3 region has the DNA TGTGCCAGCAGCCCACGACACAATTCGAACACTGAAGCTTTCTTT.

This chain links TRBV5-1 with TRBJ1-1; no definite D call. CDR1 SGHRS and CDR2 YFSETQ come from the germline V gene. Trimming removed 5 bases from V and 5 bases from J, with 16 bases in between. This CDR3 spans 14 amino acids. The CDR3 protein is CASSLDVGDTEAFF. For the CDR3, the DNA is TGCGCCAGCAGTCTTGACGTAGGAGATACTGAAGCTTTCTTT.

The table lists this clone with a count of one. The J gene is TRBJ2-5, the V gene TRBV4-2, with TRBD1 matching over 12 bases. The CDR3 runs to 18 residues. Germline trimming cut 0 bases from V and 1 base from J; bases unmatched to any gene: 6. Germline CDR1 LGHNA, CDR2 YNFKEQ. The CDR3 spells CASSQEGTGGGGQETQYF. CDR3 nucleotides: TGTGCCAGCAGCCAAGAAGGGACAGGGGGCGGGGGCCAAGAGACCCAGTACTTC.

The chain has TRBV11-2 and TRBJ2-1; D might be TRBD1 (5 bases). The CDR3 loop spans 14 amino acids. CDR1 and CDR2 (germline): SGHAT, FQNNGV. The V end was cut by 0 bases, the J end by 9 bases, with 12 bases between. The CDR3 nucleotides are TGTGCCAGCAGCTTAGACCAGGGTAAGGGTGAGCAGTTCTTC. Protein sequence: CASSLDQGKGEQFF.

The CDR3 DNA reads TGTGCCAGTAGTATAACAGGGGGTGGCAATCAGCCCCAGCATTTT. It is translated as CASSITGGGNQPQHF. V gene TRBV19 combines with J gene TRBJ1-5; TRBD1 matches at 8 bases. This CDR3 spans 15 amino acids. The V gene end was trimmed by 2 bases and the J gene end by 2 bases; junction bases not matched to a gene: 2. CDR1 LNHDA and CDR2 SQIVND come from the germline V gene (reference sequence).

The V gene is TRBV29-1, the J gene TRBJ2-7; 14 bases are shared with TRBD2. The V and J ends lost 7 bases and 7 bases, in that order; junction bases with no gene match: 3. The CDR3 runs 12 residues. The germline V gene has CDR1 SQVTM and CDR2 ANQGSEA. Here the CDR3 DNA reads TGCAGCGGGGGACTAGCGGGAGTTGAGCAGTACTTC. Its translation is CSGGLAGVEQYF.

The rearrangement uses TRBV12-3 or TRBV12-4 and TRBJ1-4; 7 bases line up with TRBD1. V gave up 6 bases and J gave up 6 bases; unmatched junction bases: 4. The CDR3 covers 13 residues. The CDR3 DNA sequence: TGTGCCAGCAGGACAGGGTGGGATGAAAAACTGTTTTTT. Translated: CASRTGWDEKLFF.

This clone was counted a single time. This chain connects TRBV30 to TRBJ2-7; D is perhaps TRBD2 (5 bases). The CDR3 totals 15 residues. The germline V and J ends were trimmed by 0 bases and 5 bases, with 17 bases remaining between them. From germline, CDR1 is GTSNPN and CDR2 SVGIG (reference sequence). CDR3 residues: CAWSVHMRVVHEQYF. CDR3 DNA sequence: TGTGCCTGGAGTGTACACATGAGGGTAGTTCACGAGCAGTACTTC. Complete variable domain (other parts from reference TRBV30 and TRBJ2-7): SQTIHQWPATLVQPVGSPLSLECTVEGTSNPNLYWYRQAAGRGLQLLFYSVGIGQISSEVPQNLSASRPQDRQFILSSKKLLLSDSGFYLCAWSVHMRVVHEQYFGPGTRLTVT.

CDR3 nucleotides: TGTGCCTGGAGTGTCGGCGGCTACGAGCAGTACTTC. This encodes CAWSVGGYEQYF. The chain joins TRBV30 to TRBJ2-7; D unclear. There are 12 residues in the CDR3. Between the trimmed V and J ends, which lost 0 bases and 3 bases, there was a span of 6 bases. Germline CDR1 reads GTSNPN; CDR2 reads SVGIG (reference sequence).

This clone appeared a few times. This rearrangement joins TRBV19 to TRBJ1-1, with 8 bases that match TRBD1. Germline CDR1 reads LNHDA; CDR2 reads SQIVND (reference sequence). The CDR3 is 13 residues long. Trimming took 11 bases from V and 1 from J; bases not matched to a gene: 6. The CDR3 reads CAARQGRNTEAFF. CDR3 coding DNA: TGTGCCGCTCGACAGGGGCGGAACACTGAAGCTTTCTTT.

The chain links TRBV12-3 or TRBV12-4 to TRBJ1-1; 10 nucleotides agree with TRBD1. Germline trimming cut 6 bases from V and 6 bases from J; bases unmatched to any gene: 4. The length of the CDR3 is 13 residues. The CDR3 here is CASSGTGDAEAFF. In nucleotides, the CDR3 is TGTGCCAGCAGCGGGACAGGGGATGCTGAAGCTTTCTTT.

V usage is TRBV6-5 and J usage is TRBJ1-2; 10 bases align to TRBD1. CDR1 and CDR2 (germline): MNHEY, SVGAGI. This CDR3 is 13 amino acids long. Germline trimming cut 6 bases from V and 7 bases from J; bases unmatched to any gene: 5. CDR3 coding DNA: TGTGCCAGCAGCCGGACAGGGGGTCTTGGCTACACCTTC. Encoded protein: CASSRTGGLGYTF.

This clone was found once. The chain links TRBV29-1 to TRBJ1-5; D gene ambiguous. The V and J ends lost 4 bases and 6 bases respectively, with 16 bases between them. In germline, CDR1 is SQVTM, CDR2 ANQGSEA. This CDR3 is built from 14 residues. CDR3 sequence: CSVGDIRRGQPQHF. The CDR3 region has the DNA TGCAGCGTTGGCGATATACGCCGAGGTCAGCCCCAGCATTTT.

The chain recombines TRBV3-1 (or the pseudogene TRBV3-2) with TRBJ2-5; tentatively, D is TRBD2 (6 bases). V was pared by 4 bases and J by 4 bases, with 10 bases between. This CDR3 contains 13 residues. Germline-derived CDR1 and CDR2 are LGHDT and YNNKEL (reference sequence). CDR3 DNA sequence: TGTGCCAGCAGCCGGCTGGGAGGAGAGACCCAGTACTTC. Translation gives CASSRLGGETQYF.

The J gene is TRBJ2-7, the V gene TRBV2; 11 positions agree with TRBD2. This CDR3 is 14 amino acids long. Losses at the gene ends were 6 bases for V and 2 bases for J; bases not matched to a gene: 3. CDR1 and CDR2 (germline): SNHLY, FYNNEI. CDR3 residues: CASRGLAVTYEQYF. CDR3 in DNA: TGTGCCAGCAGGGGACTAGCGGTCACCTACGAGCAGTACTTC.

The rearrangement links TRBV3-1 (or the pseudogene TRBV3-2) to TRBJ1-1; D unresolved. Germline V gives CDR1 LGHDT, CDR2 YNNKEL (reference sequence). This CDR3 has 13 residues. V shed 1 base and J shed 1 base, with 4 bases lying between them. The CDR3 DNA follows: TGTGCCAGCAGCCAAGTCGGGAACACTGAAGCTTTCTTT. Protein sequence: CASSQVGNTEAFF.

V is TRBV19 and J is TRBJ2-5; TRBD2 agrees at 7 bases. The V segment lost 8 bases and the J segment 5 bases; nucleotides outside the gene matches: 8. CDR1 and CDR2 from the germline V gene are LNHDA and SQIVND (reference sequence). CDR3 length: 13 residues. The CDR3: CASSDSGEETQYF. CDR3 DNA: TGTGCCAGTTCCGACAGCGGGGAGGAGACCCAGTACTTC.

As DNA, the CDR3 is TGTGCCAGCAGCCAACACAGTGGGCGCGTCTATGGCTACACCTTC. Its translation: CASSQHSGRVYGYTF. The rearrangement joins TRBV16 to TRBJ1-2; no clear D. The CDR3 runs to 15 residues. The V and J ends lost 2 bases and 4 bases respectively, with 14 bases between them. Per germline, CDR1 KGHSY and CDR2 FQNENV. Variable domain in full (rest from reference TRBV16 and TRBJ1-2): GEEVAQTPKHLVRGEGQKAKLYCAPIKGHSYVFWYQQVLKNEFKFLISFQNENVFDETGMPKERFSAKCLPNSPCSLEIQATKLEDSAVYFCASSQHSGRVYGYTFGSGTRLTVV.

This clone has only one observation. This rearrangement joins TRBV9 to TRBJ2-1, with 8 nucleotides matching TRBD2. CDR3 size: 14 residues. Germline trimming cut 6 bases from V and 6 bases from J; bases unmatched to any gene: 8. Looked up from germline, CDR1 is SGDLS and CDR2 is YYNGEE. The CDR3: CASNPGGPGNEQFF. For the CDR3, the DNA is TGTGCCAGCAACCCGGGAGGGCCCGGCAATGAGCAGTTCTTC.

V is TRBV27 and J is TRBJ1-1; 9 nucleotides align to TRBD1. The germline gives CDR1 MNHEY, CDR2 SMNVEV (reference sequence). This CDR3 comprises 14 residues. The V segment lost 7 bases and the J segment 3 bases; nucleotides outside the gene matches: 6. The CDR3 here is CASKVGQGDTEAFF. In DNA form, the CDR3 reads TGTGCCAGCAAGGTGGGACAGGGAGACACTGAAGCTTTCTTT.

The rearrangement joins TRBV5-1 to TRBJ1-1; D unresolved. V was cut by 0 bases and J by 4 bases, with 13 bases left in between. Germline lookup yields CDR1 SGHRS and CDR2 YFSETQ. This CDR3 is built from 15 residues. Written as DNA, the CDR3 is TGCGCCAGCAGCTTGGCAAGCGGGGTAGGCACTGAAGCTTTCTTT. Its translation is CASSLASGVGTEAFF.

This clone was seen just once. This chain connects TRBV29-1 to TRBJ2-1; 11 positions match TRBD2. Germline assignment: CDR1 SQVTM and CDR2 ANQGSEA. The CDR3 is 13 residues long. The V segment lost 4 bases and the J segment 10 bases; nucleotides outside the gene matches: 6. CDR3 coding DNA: TGCAGCGTTGCTCTAGCGGGAGGAAACGAGCAGTTCTTC. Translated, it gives CSVALAGGNEQFF.

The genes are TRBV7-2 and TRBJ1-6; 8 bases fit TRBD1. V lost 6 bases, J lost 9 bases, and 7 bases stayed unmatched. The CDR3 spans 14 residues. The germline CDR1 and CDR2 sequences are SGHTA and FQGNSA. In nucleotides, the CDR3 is TGTGCCAGCAGTATCACAGGGGGACGTTCACCCCTCCACTTT. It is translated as CASSITGGRSPLHF.

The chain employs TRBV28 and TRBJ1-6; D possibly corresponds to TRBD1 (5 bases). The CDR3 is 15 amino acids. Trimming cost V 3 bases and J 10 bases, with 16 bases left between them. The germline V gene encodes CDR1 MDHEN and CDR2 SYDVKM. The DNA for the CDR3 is TGTGCCAGCAGTTTCATCGCCAGGGAGGGCTCACCCCTCCACTTT. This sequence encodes CASSFIAREGSPLHF.